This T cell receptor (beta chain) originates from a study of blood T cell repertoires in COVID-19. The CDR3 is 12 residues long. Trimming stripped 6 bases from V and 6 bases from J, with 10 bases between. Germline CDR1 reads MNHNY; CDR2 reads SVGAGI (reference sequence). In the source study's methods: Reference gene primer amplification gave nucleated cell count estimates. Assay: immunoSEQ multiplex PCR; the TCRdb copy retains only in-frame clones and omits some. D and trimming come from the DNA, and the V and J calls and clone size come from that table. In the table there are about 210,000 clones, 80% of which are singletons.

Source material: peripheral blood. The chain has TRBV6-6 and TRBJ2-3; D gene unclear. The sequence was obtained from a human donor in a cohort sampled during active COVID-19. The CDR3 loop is CASSPSGDTQYF. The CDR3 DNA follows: TGTGCCAGCAGCCCCAGTGGTGATACGCAGTATTTT.